This entry is about one T cell receptor (beta chain). Its specificity is unknown. Each sample came from a Caucasian adult donor living in Nashville, Tennessee. For every subset, genomic DNA was evenly distributed across several immunoSEQ plates. Here immunoSEQ multiplex PCR was the method, and the copy in TCRdb shows in-frame clones only, minus some. This sample has roughly 530,000 clones, with almost 97% found just once. This specimen comes from a study of shared clonotypes between healthy human individuals. Study results and limitations: It was the few donors that limited the genetic and exposure-history diversity represented.

This receptor was identified in a woman in her 30s in good health. The sequencing sample was made of naive CD4+ T cells sorted from blood. The sample's subset: CD45RA+ positively selected.

CDR3 in DNA: TGTGCCAGTAGTATGACAGGGAAGGAAAAACTGTTTTTT. This gives the protein CASSMTGKEKLFF. V gene TRBV19 combines with J gene TRBJ1-4; 7 nucleotides line up with TRBD1. From germline, CDR1 is LNHDA and CDR2 SQIVND (reference sequence). With V trimmed by 3 bases and J by 8 bases, 3 bases remained unmatched. The CDR3 consists of 13 residues.